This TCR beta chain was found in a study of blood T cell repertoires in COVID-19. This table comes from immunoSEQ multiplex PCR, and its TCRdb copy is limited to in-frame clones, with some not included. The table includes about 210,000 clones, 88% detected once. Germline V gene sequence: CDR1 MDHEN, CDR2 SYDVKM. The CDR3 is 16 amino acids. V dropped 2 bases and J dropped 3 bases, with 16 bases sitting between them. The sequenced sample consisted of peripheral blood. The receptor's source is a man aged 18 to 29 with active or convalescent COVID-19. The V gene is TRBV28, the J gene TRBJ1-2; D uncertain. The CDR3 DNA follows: TGTGCCAGCAGTTTAGTCGGGAGATCGGGTTACTATGGCTACACCTTC. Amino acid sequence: CASSLVGRSGYYGYTF.